The TCR beta chain described here comes from a study of cytomegalovirus exposure and HLA in healthy donors. Overall study results and limits: Researchers reported in a later analysis that a missense DCLRE1C variant was tied to TCR beta V- and J-gene trimming.

Researchers ran the PCR with 60 Vbeta and 13 Jbeta primers. The protocol was immunoSEQ multiplex PCR, while the TCRdb copy is restricted to in-frame clones and leaves out a portion. The sample lists around 230,000 clones, roughly 73% occurring once. Germline V gene data show CDR1 as SGHAT and CDR2 as FQNNGV. CDR3 length: 15 residues. V was clipped by 1 base and J by 5 bases, with 14 bases between them. This clone was seen just once. The target antigen is unknown. The sequencing sample was made of PBMCs. The sequence was collected from a boy aged 5-17 years in good health and CMV-seronegative. The rearrangement uses TRBV11-2 and TRBJ1-1; no firm D call. CDR3 bases: TGTGCCAGCAGCTTAGTATCTACGGGTGGGACTGAAGCTTTCTTT. Translated: CASSLVSTGGTEAFF.